One sample yielded the 20 T cell receptor beta chains listed below, sequenced in a study of control samples from healthy donors and cancer patients. Method: immunoSEQ multiplex PCR; TCRdb's copy keeps in-frame clones and lacks some. The sample lists about 110,000 clones; roughly nine tenths were seen once. The specimen was blood. These receptors all come from a human donor in good health. The donor label of this sample is uncertain.

The chain uses TRBV10-3 and TRBJ1-1, with a possible D match to TRBD1 (5 bases). Trimming left V 10 bases short and J 6 bases short, with 15 bases between. The germline CDR1 and CDR2 sequences are ENHRY and SYGVKD. There are 12 residues in the CDR3. The CDR3 sequence is CATGTEGAEAFF. DNA of the CDR3: TGTGCCACTGGGACGGAAGGTGCTGAAGCTTTCTTT.

The V gene is TRBV7-9, the J gene TRBJ2-7; D not certain. The V end was cut by 1 base, the J end by 3 bases, with 4 bases between. The CDR3 loop spans 12 amino acids. In germline, CDR1 is SEHNR, CDR2 FQNEAQ (reference sequence). The CDR3: CASSLVDYEQYF. DNA for the CDR3: TGTGCCAGCAGCTTAGTCGACTACGAGCAGTACTTC.

V is TRBV6-2 or TRBV6-3 and J is TRBJ1-5; 12 bases line up with TRBD1. V shed 3 bases and J 2 bases; nucleotides not matched to a gene: 5. The CDR3 covers 17 residues. Germline V gives CDR1 MNHEY, CDR2 SVGEGT. CDR3 in DNA: TGTGCCAGCAGTTATGCCGGGACAGGGGGCGGCAATCAGCCCCAGCATTTT. Protein: CASSYAGTGGGNQPQHF.

DNA of the CDR3: TGTGCCAGCGGGGGGATAACAGGGTCCGATACGCAGTATTTT. Its translation is CASGGITGSDTQYF. J is TRBJ2-3 and V is TRBV6-5; TRBD1 or TRBD2 may be the D gene (6 bases each). The ends were cut back, 8 bases at V and 6 bases at J, with 18 bases in the middle. This CDR3 is 14 amino acids long. The germline V gene encodes CDR1 MNHEY and CDR2 SVGAGI.

The V gene is TRBV7-3, the J gene TRBJ1-1; no clear D. CDR1 and CDR2 (germline): SGHTA, FQGTGA. The CDR3 is 15 amino acids. The V gene lost 2 bases and the J gene lost 1 base, with 11 bases spanning the gap. The CDR3 here is CASSLSGLGNTEAFF. CDR3 nucleotides: TGTGCCAGCAGCTTATCCGGGTTGGGGAACACTGAAGCTTTCTTT.

This chain connects TRBV7-9 to TRBJ2-2, with 8 bases identical to TRBD1. After removal of 11 bases from V and 1 base from J, the junction contained 6 bases not matched to a gene. Germline V gene sequence: CDR1 SEHNR, CDR2 FQNEAQ (reference sequence). The CDR3 covers 14 residues. The CDR3 region has the DNA TGTGCCCTGACCGGGACAGGGAACACCGGGGAGCTGTTTTTT. It encodes CALTGTGNTGELFF.

This chain links TRBV19 with TRBJ1-6, with TRBD1 identical over 7 bases. Looked up from germline, CDR1 is LNHDA and CDR2 is SQIVND (reference sequence). V shed 5 bases and J 8 bases; nucleotides not matched to a gene: 3. CDR3 length equals 13 residues. The DNA of the CDR3 is TGTGCCAGTAGTCTTACAGGGGATTCACCCCTCCACTTT. Translation gives CASSLTGDSPLHF.

The chain recombines TRBV10-3 with TRBJ1-4, with unresolved D. From germline, CDR1 is ENHRY and CDR2 SYGVKD. CDR3 length equals 14 residues. Between the trimmed V and J ends, which lost 3 bases and 5 bases, there was a span of 10 bases. The CDR3 loop reads CAISESQNNEKLFF. In DNA form, the CDR3 reads TGTGCCATCAGTGAATCACAGAACAATGAAAAACTGTTTTTT.

The V call is TRBV7-9, the J call TRBJ2-7, with TRBD1 matching over 9 bases. The V gene end was trimmed by 4 bases and the J gene end by 2 bases; junction bases not matched to a gene: 6. The CDR3 consists of 15 residues. Germline CDR1 and CDR2: SEHNR and FQNEAQ (reference sequence). The CDR3 DNA reads TGTGCCAGCAGCTACCGACAGGGGGACGCCTACGAGCAGTACTTC. Its translation: CASSYRQGDAYEQYF.

The V and J genes are TRBV5-1 and TRBJ2-1, with D hard to call. Germline V gene lookup returns CDR1 SGHRS and CDR2 YFSETQ. With 0 bases removed from V and 5 bases from J, the gap between germline ends came to 9 bases. This CDR3 has 14 residues. The DNA for the CDR3 is TGCGCCAGCAGCTTGGAGGCTAGGGACAATGAGCAGTTCTTC. As protein: CASSLEARDNEQFF.

This chain joins TRBV11-3 and TRBJ2-2; 12 bases match TRBD2. The length of the CDR3 is 16 residues. With V trimmed by 5 bases and J by 3 bases, 4 bases remained unmatched. Germline V CDR1 and CDR2: SGHNT, YENEEA. DNA of the CDR3: TGTGCCAGCAGCCATCGACTAGCGGGGGACACCGGGGAGCTGTTTTTT. Translating gives CASSHRLAGDTGELFF.

The chain carries TRBV5-8 and TRBJ2-1, with 10 positions matching TRBD1. CDR1 is SGHTS and CDR2 is YDEGEE in the germline V gene. The CDR3 length is 17 residues. With 7 bases clipped from V and 2 bases from J, the junction kept 12 bases outside the gene matches. The CDR3 sequence: CASRDRGFGVAYNEQFF. The CDR3 bases are TGTGCCAGCCGGGACAGGGGTTTTGGGGTGGCCTACAATGAGCAGTTCTTC.

The chain uses TRBV19 and TRBJ2-7; tentatively, D is TRBD1 (6 bases). The CDR3 extends over 14 amino acids. Per germline, CDR1 LNHDA and CDR2 SQIVND (reference sequence). V lost 2 bases and J 2 bases, leaving 10 bases between the germline ends. DNA of the CDR3: TGTGCCAGTAGTATAAGACAGGCCCCCTACGAGCAGTACTTC. It translates to CASSIRQAPYEQYF.

This chain joins TRBV24-1 and TRBJ2-7; D assignment may be TRBD1 or TRBD2 (5 bases each). V dropped 1 base and J dropped 9 bases, with 15 bases sitting between them. CDR3 length: 14 amino acids. Germline loops: CDR1 KGHDR, CDR2 SFDVKD. This CDR3 reads CATSDFPGPRWQYF. CDR3 DNA sequence: TGTGCCACCAGTGATTTCCCGGGGCCAAGGTGGCAGTACTTC.

This chain connects TRBV6-7 to TRBJ2-3, with 7 nucleotides matching TRBD2. TRBV6-7 is an open reading frame, and its role is uncertain. The CDR3 consists of 16 residues. Trimming at V came to 7 bases and at J to 7 bases, leaving 17 bases not matched to a gene. CDR3 protein: CASKTPGGTNPYTQYF. CDR3 DNA: TGTGCCAGCAAGACTCCCGGGGGGACGAACCCCTATACGCAGTATTTT.

The chain couples TRBV3-1 (or the pseudogene TRBV3-2) to TRBJ1-6; D unresolved. CDR3 length: 15 residues. V was trimmed by 4 bases and J by 9 bases, leaving 16 bases between them. Germline CDR1 and CDR2: LGHDT and YNNKEL (reference sequence). The CDR3 nucleotides read TGTGCCAGCAGCCCGCGTCTGAGGGCGGGTTCACCCCTCCACTTT. Protein sequence: CASSPRLRAGSPLHF.

This chain connects TRBV7-9 to TRBJ1-5; maybe TRBD1 (6 bases). The germline V gene encodes CDR1 SEHNR and CDR2 FQNEAQ (reference sequence). V was clipped by 0 bases and J by 4 bases, with 10 bases between them. There are 15 residues in the CDR3. The CDR3 loop is CASSLAGGQNQPQHF. DNA of the CDR3: TGTGCCAGCAGCTTAGCGGGTGGACAGAATCAGCCCCAGCATTTT.

V and J are TRBV11-3 and TRBJ1-6; 7 positions agree with TRBD1. The length of the CDR3 is 13 residues. Germline values: CDR1 SGHNT, CDR2 YENEEA. Losses at the gene ends were 5 bases for V and 6 bases for J; bases not matched to a gene: 1. CDR3 amino acids: CASSTGVNSPLHF. In DNA, the CDR3 is TGTGCCAGCAGCACAGGGGTTAATTCACCCCTCCACTTT.

The chain combines TRBV10-2 with TRBJ1-5; 7 bases map to TRBD1. The CDR3 consists of 15 residues. Germline assignment: CDR1 WSHSY and CDR2 SAAADI. After removal of 8 bases from V and 0 bases from J, the junction contained 7 bases not matched to a gene. The CDR3 sequence: CASRGGSGSNQPQHF. The CDR3 nucleotides read TGCGCCAGCCGAGGGGGCTCGGGTAGCAATCAGCCCCAGCATTTT.

The gene calls are TRBV4-2 and TRBJ1-2; the match to TRBD1 covers 8 bases. The germline gives CDR1 LGHNA, CDR2 YNFKEQ. The CDR3 is 16 amino acids. The junction had 11 bases not matched to a gene; V was cut back by 1 base and J by 7 bases. The CDR3 here is CASSQAHGTGLSGYTF. The CDR3, as DNA: TGTGCCAGCAGCCAAGCGCACGGGACAGGATTGAGTGGCTACACCTTC.